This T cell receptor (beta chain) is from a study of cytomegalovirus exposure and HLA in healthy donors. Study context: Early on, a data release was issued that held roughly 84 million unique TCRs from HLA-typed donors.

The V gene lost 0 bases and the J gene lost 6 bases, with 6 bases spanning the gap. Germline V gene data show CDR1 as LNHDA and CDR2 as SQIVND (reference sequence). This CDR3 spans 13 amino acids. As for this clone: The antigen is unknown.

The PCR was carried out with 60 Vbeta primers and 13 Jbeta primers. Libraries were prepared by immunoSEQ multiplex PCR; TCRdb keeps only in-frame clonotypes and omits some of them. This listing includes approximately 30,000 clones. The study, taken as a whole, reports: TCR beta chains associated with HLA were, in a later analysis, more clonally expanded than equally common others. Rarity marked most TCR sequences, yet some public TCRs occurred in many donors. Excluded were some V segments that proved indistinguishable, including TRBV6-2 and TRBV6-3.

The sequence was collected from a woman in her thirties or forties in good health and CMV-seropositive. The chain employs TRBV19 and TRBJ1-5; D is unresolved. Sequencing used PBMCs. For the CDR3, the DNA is TGTGCCAGTAGTATAGATGGTAGTCAGCCCCAGCATTTT. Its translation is CASSIDGSQPQHF.